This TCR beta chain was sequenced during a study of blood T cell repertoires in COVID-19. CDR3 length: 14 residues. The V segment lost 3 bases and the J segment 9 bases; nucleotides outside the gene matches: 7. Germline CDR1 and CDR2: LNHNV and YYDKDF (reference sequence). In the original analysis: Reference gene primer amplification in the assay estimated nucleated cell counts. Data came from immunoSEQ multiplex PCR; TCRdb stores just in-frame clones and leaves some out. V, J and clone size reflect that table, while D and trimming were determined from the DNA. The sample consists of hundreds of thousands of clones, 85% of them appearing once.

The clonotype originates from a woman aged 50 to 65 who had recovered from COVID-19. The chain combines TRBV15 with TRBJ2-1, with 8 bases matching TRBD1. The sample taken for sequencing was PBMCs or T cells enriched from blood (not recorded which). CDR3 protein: CATSRSRQGFEQFF. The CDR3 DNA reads TGTGCCACCAGCAGGTCCAGACAGGGGTTTGAGCAGTTCTTC.